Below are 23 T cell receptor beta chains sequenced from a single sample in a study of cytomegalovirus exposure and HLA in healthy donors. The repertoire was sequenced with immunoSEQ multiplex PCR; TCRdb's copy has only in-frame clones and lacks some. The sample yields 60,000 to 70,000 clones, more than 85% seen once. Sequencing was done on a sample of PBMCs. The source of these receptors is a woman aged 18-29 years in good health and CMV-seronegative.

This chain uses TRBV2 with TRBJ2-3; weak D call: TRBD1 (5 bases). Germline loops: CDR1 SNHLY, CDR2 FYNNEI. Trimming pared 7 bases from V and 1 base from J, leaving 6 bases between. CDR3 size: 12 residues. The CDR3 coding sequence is TGTGCCAGCAAAGGGGGCACAGATACGCAGTATTTT. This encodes CASKGGTDTQYF.

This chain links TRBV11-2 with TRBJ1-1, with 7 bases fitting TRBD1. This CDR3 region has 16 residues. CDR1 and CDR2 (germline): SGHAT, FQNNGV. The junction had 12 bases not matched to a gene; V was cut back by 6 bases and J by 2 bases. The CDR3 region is CASRTVKGAANTEAFF. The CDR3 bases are TGTGCCAGCAGGACCGTTAAGGGGGCAGCTAACACTGAAGCTTTCTTT.

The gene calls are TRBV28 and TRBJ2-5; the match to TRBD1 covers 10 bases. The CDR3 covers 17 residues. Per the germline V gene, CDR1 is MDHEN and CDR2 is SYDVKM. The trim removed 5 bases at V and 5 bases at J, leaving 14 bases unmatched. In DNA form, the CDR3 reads TGTGCCAGCAGTCCCCTCGGGAGACAGGGGGCTATGGAGACCCAGTACTTC. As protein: CASSPLGRQGAMETQYF.

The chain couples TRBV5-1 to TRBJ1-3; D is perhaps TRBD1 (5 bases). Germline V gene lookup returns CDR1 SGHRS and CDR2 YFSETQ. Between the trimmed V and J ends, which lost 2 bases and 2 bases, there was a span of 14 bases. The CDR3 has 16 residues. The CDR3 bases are TGCGCCAGCAGCTTAACCCCGGGGGGAACTGGAAACACCATATATTTT. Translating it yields CASSLTPGGTGNTIYF. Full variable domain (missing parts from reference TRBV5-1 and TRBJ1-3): KAGVTQTPRYLIKTRGQQVTLSCSPISGHRSVSWYQQTPGQGLQFLFEYFSETQRNKGNFPGRFSGRQFSNSRSEMNVSTLELGDSALYLCASSLTPGGTGNTIYFGEGSWLTVV.

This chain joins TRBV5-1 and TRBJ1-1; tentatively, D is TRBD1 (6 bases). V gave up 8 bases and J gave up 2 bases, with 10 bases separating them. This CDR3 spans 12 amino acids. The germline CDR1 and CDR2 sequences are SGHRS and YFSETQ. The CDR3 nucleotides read TGCGCCAGTAAACAGGGAAACACTGAAGCTTTCTTT. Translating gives CASKQGNTEAFF.

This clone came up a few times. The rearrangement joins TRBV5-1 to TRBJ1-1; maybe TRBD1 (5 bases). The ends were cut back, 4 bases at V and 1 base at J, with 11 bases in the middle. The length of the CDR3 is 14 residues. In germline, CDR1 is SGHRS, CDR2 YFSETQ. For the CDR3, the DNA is TGCGCCAGCAGCCAGGGTTTGGGGAACACTGAAGCTTTCTTT. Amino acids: CASSQGLGNTEAFF.

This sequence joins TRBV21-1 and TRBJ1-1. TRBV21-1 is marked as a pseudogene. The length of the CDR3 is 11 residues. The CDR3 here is CASRIRTEAFF. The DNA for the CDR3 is TGTGCCAGCAGAATTCGCACTGAAGCTTTCTTT.

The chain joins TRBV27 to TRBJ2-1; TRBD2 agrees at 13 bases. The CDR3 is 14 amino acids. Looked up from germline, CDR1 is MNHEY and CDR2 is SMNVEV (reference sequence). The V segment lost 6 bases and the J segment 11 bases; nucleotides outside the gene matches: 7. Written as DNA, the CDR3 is TGTGCCAGCAGAACCGGGACTAGCGGGGTCAAGCAGTTCTTC. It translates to CASRTGTSGVKQFF.

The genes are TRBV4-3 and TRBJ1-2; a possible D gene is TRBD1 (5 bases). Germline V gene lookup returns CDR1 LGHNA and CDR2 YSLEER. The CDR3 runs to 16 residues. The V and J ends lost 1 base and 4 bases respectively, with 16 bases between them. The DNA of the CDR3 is TGCGCCAGCAGCCAAGCTGTCGGGGGGGGAGTCTATGGCTACACCTTC. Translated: CASSQAVGGGVYGYTF.

The DNA of the CDR3 is TGTGCCAGCTCACAACAGGCGAGCTCCTACGAGCAGTACTTC. Its translation is CASSQQASSYEQYF. The gene calls are TRBV18 and TRBJ2-7, with D perhaps matching TRBD1 (5 bases). CDR3 size: 14 residues. The V gene lost 4 bases and the J gene lost 0 bases, with 10 bases spanning the gap. Germline V gene lookup returns CDR1 KGHSH and CDR2 LQKENI. The complete variable domain, with remaining parts taken from reference TRBV18 and TRBJ2-7, reads NAGVMQNPRHLVRRRGQEARLRCSPMKGHSHVYWYRQLPEEGLKFMVYLQKENIIDESGMPKERFSAEFPKEGPSILRIQQVVRGDSAAYFCASSQQASSYEQYFGPGTRLTVT.

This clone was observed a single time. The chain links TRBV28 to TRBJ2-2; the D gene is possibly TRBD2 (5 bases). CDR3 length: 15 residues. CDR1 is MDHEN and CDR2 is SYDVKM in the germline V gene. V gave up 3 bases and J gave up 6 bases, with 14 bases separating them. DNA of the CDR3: TGTGCCAGCAGTTTGAAGGGTATCGGGGCCGGGGAGCTGTTTTTT. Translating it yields CASSLKGIGAGELFF.

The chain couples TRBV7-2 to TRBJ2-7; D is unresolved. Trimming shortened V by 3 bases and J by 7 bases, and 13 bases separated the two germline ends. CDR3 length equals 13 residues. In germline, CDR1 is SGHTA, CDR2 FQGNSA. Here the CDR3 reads CASSFTTYGEQYF. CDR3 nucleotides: TGTGCCAGCAGCTTTACTACTTACGGTGAGCAGTACTTC.

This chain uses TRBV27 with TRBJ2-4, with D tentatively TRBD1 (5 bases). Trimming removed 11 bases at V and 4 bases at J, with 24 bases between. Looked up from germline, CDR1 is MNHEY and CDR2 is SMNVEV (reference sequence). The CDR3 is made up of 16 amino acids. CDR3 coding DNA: TGTGCCGAGCCCAGGGCATGGATTGGCCGAAAAAACATTCAGTACTTC. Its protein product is CAEPRAWIGRKNIQYF.

This CDR3 reads CASSLLRSTDTQYF. DNA of the CDR3: TGCGCCAGCAGTTTGCTGAGGAGCACAGATACGCAGTATTTT. The chain carries TRBV5-1 and TRBJ2-3; no reliable D call. Germline assignment: CDR1 SGHRS and CDR2 YFSETQ. The CDR3 has 14 amino acids. Between the trimmed V and J ends, which lost 5 bases and 0 bases, there was a span of 10 bases.

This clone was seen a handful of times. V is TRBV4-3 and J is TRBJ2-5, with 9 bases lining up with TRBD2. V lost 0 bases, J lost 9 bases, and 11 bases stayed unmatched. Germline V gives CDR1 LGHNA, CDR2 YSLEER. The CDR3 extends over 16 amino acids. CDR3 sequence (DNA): TGCGCCAGCAGCCAAGATCCTAGCGGGGTCGTTGGGGCCCAGTACTTC. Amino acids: CASSQDPSGVVGAQYF.

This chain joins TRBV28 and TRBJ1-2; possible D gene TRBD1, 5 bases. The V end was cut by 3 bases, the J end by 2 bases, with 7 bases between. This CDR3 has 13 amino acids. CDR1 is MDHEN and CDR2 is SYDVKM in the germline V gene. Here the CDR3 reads CASSLPGNYGYTF. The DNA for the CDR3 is TGTGCCAGCAGTTTGCCAGGGAACTATGGCTACACCTTC.

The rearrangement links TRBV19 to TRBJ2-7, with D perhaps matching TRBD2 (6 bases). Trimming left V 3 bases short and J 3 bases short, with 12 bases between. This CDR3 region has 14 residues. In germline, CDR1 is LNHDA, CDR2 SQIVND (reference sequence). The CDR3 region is CASSIAGRNYEQYF. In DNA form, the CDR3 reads TGTGCCAGTAGTATCGCGGGGAGAAACTACGAGCAGTACTTC.

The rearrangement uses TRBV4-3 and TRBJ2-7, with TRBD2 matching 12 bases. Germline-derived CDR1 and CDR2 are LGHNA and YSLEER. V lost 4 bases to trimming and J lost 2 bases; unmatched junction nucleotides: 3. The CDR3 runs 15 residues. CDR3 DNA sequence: TGCGCCAGCAGCCCTGGACTAGCGGGGACCTACGAGCAGTACTTC. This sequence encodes CASSPGLAGTYEQYF.

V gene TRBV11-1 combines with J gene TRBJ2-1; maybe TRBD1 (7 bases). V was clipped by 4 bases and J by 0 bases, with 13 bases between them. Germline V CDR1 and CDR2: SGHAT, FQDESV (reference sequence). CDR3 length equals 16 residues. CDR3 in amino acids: CASSYRQGGSYNEQFF. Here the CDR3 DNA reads TGTGCCAGCAGCTATAGACAGGGAGGCTCCTACAATGAGCAGTTCTTC.

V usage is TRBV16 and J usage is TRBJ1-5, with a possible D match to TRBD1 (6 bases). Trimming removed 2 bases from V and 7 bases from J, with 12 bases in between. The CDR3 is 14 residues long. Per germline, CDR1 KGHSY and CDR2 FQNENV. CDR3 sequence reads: CASSQGTREQPQHF. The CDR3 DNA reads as TGTGCCAGCAGCCAAGGGACAAGGGAACAGCCCCAGCATTTT.

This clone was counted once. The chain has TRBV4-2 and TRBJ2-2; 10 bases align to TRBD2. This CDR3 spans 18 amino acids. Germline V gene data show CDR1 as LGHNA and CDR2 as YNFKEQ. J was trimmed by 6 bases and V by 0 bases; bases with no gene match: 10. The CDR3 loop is CASSQELAGGTRAGELFF. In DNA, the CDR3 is TGTGCCAGCAGCCAAGAATTAGCGGGAGGCACTAGGGCCGGGGAGCTGTTTTTT.

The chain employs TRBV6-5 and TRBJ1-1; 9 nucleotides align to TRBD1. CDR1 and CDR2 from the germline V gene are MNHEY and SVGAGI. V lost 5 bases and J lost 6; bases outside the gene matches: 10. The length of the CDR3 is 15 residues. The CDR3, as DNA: TGTGCCAGCAGTCCCCCCGGGACAGGGACACCTGAAGCTTTCTTT. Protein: CASSPPGTGTPEAFF.

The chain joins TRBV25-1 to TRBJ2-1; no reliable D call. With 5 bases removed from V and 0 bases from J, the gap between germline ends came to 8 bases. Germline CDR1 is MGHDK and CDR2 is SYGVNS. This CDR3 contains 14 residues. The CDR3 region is CASSLHSSYNEQFF. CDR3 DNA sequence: TGTGCCAGCAGTTTACACAGCTCCTACAATGAGCAGTTCTTC.